The entry below gives a single TCR beta chain sequence along with its context. The record originates from a study of blood T cell repertoires in COVID-19. Study-level background: The origin of the acute and convalescent COVID-19 samples was the United States, Italy and Spain. Nucleic acid was either cDNA or gDNA, and it came from T cells, B-cell-depleted T cells, or PBMCs.

In the study's own analysis: Cell counts per sample came from amplifying reference gene primers. Clones were sequenced by immunoSEQ multiplex PCR, and TCRdb holds only the in-frame ones, with some missing. D and trimming come from the DNA, and the V and J calls and clone size come from that table. The top ten hold 2% to 3% of the sample, which has hundreds of thousands of clones, around 82% seen once. Germline V gene data show CDR1 as KGHDR and CDR2 as SFDVKD. The germline V and J ends were trimmed by 1 base and 4 bases, with 14 bases remaining between them. The CDR3 totals 16 residues. This sequence was found in a middle-aged woman with active or convalescent COVID-19. The chain employs TRBV24-1 and TRBJ2-3; TRBD2 might be the D (6 bases). Sequenced: peripheral blood. CDR3 DNA: TGTGCCACCAGTGATTTTAACGGGGGTGCCGCAGATACGCAGTATTTT. This translates into CATSDFNGGAADTQYF.